This T cell receptor (beta chain) was identified during a study of blood T cells in healthy people across ages. Notes on the study in general: Strong correlation linked observed beta diversity and percent naive T cells. Versus aged donors, long-lived donors had higher diversity and more naive CD4+ cells.

The second PCR ran about 7 to 12 cycles with a sample-barcoded 5' primer and J-beta primers. Every sample gave at least 2.5 million paired-end reads containing CDR3. TCRdb called the 5' RACE reads again in MiXCR, with one record for every CDR3 protein. Of hundreds of thousands of distinct CDR3 sequences listed, 32% are singletons. The V segment lost 1 base and the J segment 5 bases; nucleotides outside the gene matches: 4. CDR3 length: 17 residues. Germline CDR1 LGHNA, CDR2 YSLEER. Total RNA, at least 6 micrograms per sample, came from PBMCs. A remark on this clonotype: Its specificity is not known.

Input material: blood. The chain combines TRBV4-3 with TRBJ2-1, with 14 bases aligning to TRBD2. This clonotype was sampled from a woman of 80 years or more in good health. DNA for the CDR3: TGCGCCAGCAGCCAAGTTGGGACTAGCGGGAGAGACAATGAGCAGTTCTTC. Translated, it gives CASSQVGTSGRDNEQFF.